Below are 32 T cell receptor beta chains sequenced from a single sample in a study of CD8 T cells in ankylosing spondylitis. A single record per CDR3 protein comes from TCRdb applying MiXCR to the 5' RACE reads. The sample carries 150,000 to 200,000 distinct CDR3 sequences, 13% recorded once. The sequencing sample was made of blood, either unsorted or a sorted T cell fraction (not recorded which). These receptors were collected from a female donor with ankylosing spondylitis or in good health (not recorded which).

This clonotype was observed a few times. CDR3 residues: CSVEEFNEQFF. For the CDR3, the DNA is TGCAGCGTTGAAGAATTTAATGAGCAGTTCTTC. The chain combines TRBV29-1 with TRBJ2-1, with unresolved D. Between the trimmed V and J ends, which lost 0 bases and 7 bases, there was a span of 4 bases. CDR1 is SQVTM, CDR2 ANQGSEA, per germline. The CDR3 runs 11 residues.

This clonotype was counted at least ten times. The chain carries TRBV27 and TRBJ2-7, with D possibly matching TRBD2 (6 bases). CDR1 and CDR2 from the germline V gene are MNHEY and SMNVEV (reference sequence). Between the trimmed V and J ends, which lost 7 bases and 6 bases, there was a span of 22 bases. The CDR3 totals 15 residues. The CDR3 DNA reads TGTGCCAGCATCCGAGCCGGGACTCACTCTTCCGAGCAGTACTTC. This translates into CASIRAGTHSSEQYF.

Ten or more counts support this clonotype. The V and J genes are TRBV2 and TRBJ2-2; 12 bases fit TRBD2. The CDR3 length is 14 residues. With V trimmed by 8 bases and J by 5 bases, 3 bases remained unmatched. CDR1 and CDR2 from the germline V gene are SNHLY and FYNNEI. The CDR3 region has the DNA TGTGCCAGCCATGGACTAGCGGGAACCGGGGAGCTGTTTTTT. This sequence encodes CASHGLAGTGELFF. Full variable domain (rest looked up from reference TRBV2 and TRBJ2-2): EPEVTQTPSHQVTQMGQEVILRCVPISNHLYFYWYRQILGQKVEFLVSFYNNEISEKSEIFDDQFSVERPDGSNFTLKIRSTKLEDSAMYFCASHGLAGTGELFFGEGSRLTVL.

This clonotype occurred many times. The chain couples TRBV19 to TRBJ2-1, with 13 nucleotides matching TRBD2. This CDR3 has 17 amino acids. Per the germline V gene, CDR1 is LNHDA and CDR2 is SQIVND (reference sequence). V gave up 1 base and J gave up 5 bases; unmatched junction bases: 5. The CDR3, as DNA: TGTGCCAGTAGTATAGCCCGACTAGCGGGAGGCAACAATGAGCAGTTCTTC. This codes for CASSIARLAGGNNEQFF.

The rearrangement joins TRBV20-1 to TRBJ1-1; a weak D match, TRBD1 (6 bases). From germline, CDR1 is DFQATT and CDR2 SNEGSKA (reference sequence). The CDR3 has 11 residues. V was shortened by 1 base and J by 12 bases, with 12 bases between the two germline ends. CDR3 in amino acids: CSARVQGLTFF. The CDR3 nucleotides are TGCAGTGCTAGAGTTCAGGGGTTGACTTTCTTT.

This chain joins TRBV7-8 and TRBJ2-3; D remains unclear. This CDR3 region has 12 residues. V lost 5 bases to trimming and J lost 4 bases, with 7 bases between them. Germline V gene sequence: CDR1 SGHVS, CDR2 FQNEAQ. CDR3 sequence: CASSHLPDTQYF. The DNA of the CDR3 is TGTGCCAGCAGCCACTTGCCAGATACGCAGTATTTT. The full variable domain, in which reference TRBV7-8 and TRBJ2-3 provide the parts outside the CDR3, is GAGVSQSPRYKVAKRGQDVALRCDPISGHVSLFWYQQALGQGPEFLTYFQNEAQLDKSGLPSDRFFAERPEGSVSTLKIQRTQQEDSAVYLCASSHLPDTQYFGPGTRLTVL.

This clonotype has only a few counts. The V and J genes are TRBV30 and TRBJ1-1, with 7 bases aligning to TRBD1. V trimming: 4 bases; J trimming: 7 bases; junction bases outside the gene matches: 21. The CDR3 is made up of 17 amino acids. In germline, CDR1 is GTSNPN, CDR2 SVGIG (reference sequence). The CDR3: CAWTVPWTGRGANEAFF. As DNA, the CDR3 is TGTGCCTGGACCGTACCCTGGACAGGCAGGGGGGCCAATGAAGCTTTCTTT.

This clonotype has a count of ten or more. The chain couples TRBV6-1 to TRBJ2-2, with no clear D. The germline gives CDR1 MNHNS, CDR2 SASEGT. This CDR3 contains 15 residues. The germline V and J ends were trimmed by 2 bases and 2 bases, with 9 bases remaining between them. CDR3 residues: CASSEQTDNTGELFF. The CDR3 coding sequence is TGTGCCAGCAGTGAACAGACGGATAACACCGGGGAGCTGTTTTTT.

As to this clonotype: The junction does not match germline at one end; this may be a read error. The V and J genes are TRBV5-4 and TRBJ2-5, with TRBD2 matching 12 bases. The CDR3 is made up of 16 amino acids. Germline assignment: CDR1 SGHNT and CDR2 YYREEE (reference sequence). CDR3 bases: TGTGCCAGCAGCACTCCCACTAGCGGGAGGCCTCAAGAGAGGGACTTC. It codes for CASSTPTSGRPQERDF. The variable domain in full, with the rest retrieved from reference TRBV5-4 and TRBJ2-5, is ETGVTQSPTHLIKTRGQQVTLRCSSQSGHNTVSWYQQALGQGPQFIFQYYREEENGRGNFPPRFSGLQFPNYSSELNVNALELDDSALYLCASSTPTSGRPQERDFGPGTRLLVL.

This clonotype was observed many times. The rearrangement uses TRBV7-8 and TRBJ2-7, with D possibly matching TRBD2 (6 bases). Trimming left V 3 bases short and J 5 bases short, with 11 bases between. This CDR3 is built from 13 residues. CDR1 is SGHVS, CDR2 FQNEAQ, per germline. The CDR3 DNA is TGTGCCAGCAGCTTCGAGGGCGGGGACGAGCAGTACTTC. As protein: CASSFEGGDEQYF.

The chain has TRBV7-2 and TRBJ2-1; tentative D call: TRBD2 (6 bases). The CDR3 spans 13 residues. Germline V gene data show CDR1 as SGHTA and CDR2 as FQGNSA. V shed 9 bases and J shed 4 bases, with 13 bases lying between them. The CDR3 reads CARGPRGYNEQFF. For the CDR3, the DNA is TGTGCCAGAGGTCCCCGGGGGTACAATGAGCAGTTCTTC.

This clonotype came up a few times. The chain uses TRBV7-2 and TRBJ2-3; D is undetermined. Germline-derived CDR1 and CDR2 are SGHTA and FQGNSA. The CDR3 contains 13 residues. The ends were cut back, 4 bases at V and 2 bases at J, with 7 bases in the middle. The CDR3 DNA sequence: TGTGCCAGCAGCTCCTCCTACACAGATACGCAGTATTTT. Its translation: CASSSSYTDTQYF.

Note on this clonotype: A read error may explain this, as a much larger clone is one base away. The V and J genes are TRBV9 and TRBJ1-1, with D perhaps TRBD1 (6 bases). The CDR3 sequence is 15 residues long. Germline V gene data show CDR1 as SGDLS and CDR2 as YYNGEE. The CDR3 region has the DNA TGTGTCAGCAGCGTAGGGGGGGAAGAGGAGACTGAAGCTTTCTTT. As protein: CVSSVGGEEETEAFF.

The rearrangement joins TRBV5-1 to TRBJ2-7; 10 bases agree with TRBD1. The CDR3 is 16 residues long. V lost 0 bases, J lost 2 bases, and 5 bases stayed unmatched. Germline loops: CDR1 SGHRS, CDR2 YFSETQ. CDR3 amino acids: CASSLAPGQGPYEQYF. Written as DNA, the CDR3 is TGCGCCAGCAGCTTGGCCCCGGGACAGGGGCCCTACGAGCAGTACTTC.

As DNA, the CDR3 is TGTGCCAGCAGCAGGACAGACTCGAACACCGGGGAGCTGTTTTTT. Translated: CASSRTDSNTGELFF. V gene TRBV3-1 combines with J gene TRBJ2-2, with TRBD1 as a possible D gene (6 bases). The CDR3 consists of 15 residues. Per the germline V gene, CDR1 is LGHDT and CDR2 is YNNKEL (reference sequence). V was cut by 5 bases and J by 0 bases, with 10 bases left in between.

This clonotype was found a few times. This rearrangement joins TRBV7-9 to TRBJ2-3; TRBD2 aligns across 14 bases. The CDR3 spans 15 residues. The V segment lost 4 bases and the J segment 4 bases; nucleotides outside the gene matches: 1. The germline gives CDR1 SEHNR, CDR2 FQNEAQ (reference sequence). The DNA of the CDR3 is TGTGCCAGCAGCTCGACTAGCGGGGGGGCAGATACGCAGTATTTT. Translated, it gives CASSSTSGGADTQYF.

Ten or more counts support this clonotype. The chain recombines TRBV5-1 with TRBJ2-1, with 7 bases that match TRBD1. CDR1 SGHRS and CDR2 YFSETQ come from the germline V gene. The V gene end was trimmed by 1 base and the J gene end by 4 bases; junction bases not matched to a gene: 5. CDR3 size: 15 residues. CDR3 coding DNA: TGCGCCAGCAGCTTGTCCATACAGGGGTACAATGAGCAGTTCTTC. Amino acid sequence: CASSLSIQGYNEQFF.

There are many counts of this clonotype. The chain couples TRBV6-1 to TRBJ1-5; 7 bases fit TRBD1. Germline assignment: CDR1 MNHNS and CDR2 SASEGT. The V and J ends lost 6 bases and 0 bases, in that order; junction bases with no gene match: 14. This CDR3 contains 18 residues. CDR3 sequence: CASSAPKDRIYSNQPQHF. CDR3 bases: TGTGCCAGCAGCGCTCCCAAGGACAGGATCTATAGCAATCAGCCCCAGCATTTT.

This clonotype was seen a few times. V is TRBV18 and J is TRBJ1-1; D uncertain. Trimming shortened V by 10 bases and J by 1 base, and 16 bases separated the two germline ends. The length of the CDR3 is 14 residues. From germline, CDR1 is KGHSH and CDR2 LQKENI. This CDR3 is CATLAADSNTEAFF. CDR3 bases: TGTGCCACCTTAGCAGCCGATTCGAACACTGAAGCTTTCTTT. The full variable domain, its missing parts supplied by reference TRBV18 and TRBJ1-1, is NAGVMQNPRHLVRRRGQEARLRCSPMKGHSHVYWYRQLPEEGLKFMVYLQKENIIDESGMPKERFSAEFPKEGPSILRIQQVVRGDSAAYFCATLAADSNTEAFFGQGTRLTVV.

This clonotype showed up just a few times. CDR3 nucleotide sequence: TGTGCCAGCAGCTCTACGGACTCCTACAATGAGCAGTTCTTC. This codes for CASSSTDSYNEQFF. The chain combines TRBV11-3 with TRBJ2-1; D is uncertain. The CDR3 is 14 amino acids. Trimming shortened V by 4 bases and J by 0 bases, and 7 bases separated the two germline ends. Germline lookup yields CDR1 SGHNT and CDR2 YENEEA.

J is TRBJ2-1 and V is TRBV20-1; D remains ambiguous. This CDR3 contains 13 residues. The V end lost 6 bases, the J end lost 0 bases, and 9 bases lay between the germline ends. Germline loops: CDR1 DFQATT, CDR2 SNEGSKA (reference sequence). CDR3 DNA sequence: TGCAGTGCAAGAATTGGCTCCTACAATGAGCAGTTCTTC. Its protein product is CSARIGSYNEQFF.

This clonotype came up many times. The rearrangement joins TRBV30 to TRBJ2-1, with D perhaps TRBD1 (7 bases). Trimming shortened V by 0 bases and J by 1 base, and 10 bases separated the two germline ends. Germline V gene data show CDR1 as GTSNPN and CDR2 as SVGIG (reference sequence). This CDR3 spans 15 amino acids. In DNA, the CDR3 is TGTGCCTGGAGTGTACCAGGGGGGTCCTACAATGAGCAGTTCTTC. It encodes CAWSVPGGSYNEQFF.

This clonotype was seen at least ten times. The gene calls are TRBV12-3 or TRBV12-4 and TRBJ2-7, with D perhaps matching TRBD2 (6 bases). The CDR3 is made up of 15 amino acids. V was shortened by 5 bases and J by 6 bases, with 20 bases between the two germline ends. CDR3 nucleotide sequence: TGTGCCAGCAGTCCCGCAGGAGGGTCAAGGGTCGAGCAGTACTTC. It is translated as CASSPAGGSRVEQYF.

This clonotype was counted many times. The chain recombines TRBV29-1 with TRBJ1-5, with unresolved D. Germline V lookup: CDR1 SQVTM, CDR2 ANQGSEA. The V and J ends lost 5 bases and 4 bases respectively, with 9 bases between them. This CDR3 comprises 12 residues. DNA for the CDR3: TGCAGCGTTATTTCTGGGAATCAGCCCCAGCATTTT. The encoded protein is CSVISGNQPQHF.

This clonotype was counted ten times or more. The rearrangement joins TRBV10-3 to TRBJ1-1; tentative D call: TRBD1 (5 bases). From germline, CDR1 is ENHRY and CDR2 SYGVKD. Trimming shortened V by 9 bases and J by 1 base, and 15 bases separated the two germline ends. This CDR3 spans 14 amino acids. CDR3 in amino acids: CAMSPGSPNTEAFF. CDR3 sequence (DNA): TGTGCCATGTCCCCAGGGTCCCCGAACACTGAAGCTTTCTTT.

This clonotype has just a few counts. The chain has TRBV10-3 and TRBJ1-4; D is unclear. The V gene's germline CDR1 is ENHRY and CDR2 SYGVKD. V was shortened by 10 bases and J by 4 bases, with 22 bases between the two germline ends. The CDR3 length is 16 residues. DNA of the CDR3: TGTGCCACCACACCGGAGACGTCAAGAGGTAATGAAAAACTGTTTTTT. Encoded protein: CATTPETSRGNEKLFF.

This clonotype was counted many times. J is TRBJ2-5 and V is TRBV10-3; 7 positions agree with TRBD2. Germline-derived CDR1 and CDR2 are ENHRY and SYGVKD. CDR3 length equals 12 residues. Trimming cost V 8 bases and J 4 bases; bases outside gene matches: 4. The CDR3, as DNA: TGTGCCATCCGGGAGCGGGGAGAGACCCAGTACTTC. It translates to CAIRERGETQYF.

This clonotype was observed many times. The chain couples TRBV12-3 or TRBV12-4 to TRBJ2-1; possible D gene TRBD2, 6 bases. CDR3 size: 14 residues. V shed 3 bases and J shed 5 bases, with 11 bases lying between them. The CDR3 sequence is CASSFQVADNEQFF. In nucleotides, the CDR3 is TGTGCCAGCAGTTTTCAGGTAGCGGACAATGAGCAGTTCTTC.

The chain couples TRBV4-3 to TRBJ2-3; tentative D call: TRBD2 (5 bases). This CDR3 has 15 amino acids. V lost 4 bases and J 3 bases, leaving 14 bases between the germline ends. Germline V gives CDR1 LGHNA, CDR2 YSLEER. CDR3 sequence reads: CASSPFEGFTDTQYF. CDR3 DNA: TGCGCCAGCAGCCCTTTCGAGGGTTTTACAGATACGCAGTATTTT.

This clonotype was observed many times. V usage is TRBV27 and J usage is TRBJ1-1; 7 positions match TRBD1. V trimming: 5 bases; J trimming: 8 bases; junction bases outside the gene matches: 17. The germline CDR1 and CDR2 sequences are MNHEY and SMNVEV (reference sequence). The CDR3 loop spans 16 amino acids. The CDR3 coding sequence is TGTGCCAGCAGTCCACTAAAAACGACAGGGCTAGCCGAAGCTTTCTTT. Translated, it gives CASSPLKTTGLAEAFF.

This clonotype qualifies as large. The rearrangement joins TRBV29-1 to TRBJ2-1, with D perhaps TRBD1 or TRBD2 (5 bases each). Trimming shortened V by 4 bases and J by 7 bases, and 11 bases separated the two germline ends. Germline CDR1 and CDR2: SQVTM and ANQGSEA. CDR3 length: 12 amino acids. CDR3: CSVGVRENEQFF. CDR3 nucleotide sequence: TGCAGCGTTGGTGTCAGGGAGAATGAGCAGTTCTTC.

This clonotype was recorded at least ten times. This chain connects TRBV25-1 to TRBJ1-2, with D tentatively TRBD1 (6 bases). The CDR3 extends over 11 amino acids. Trimming removed 3 bases at V and 8 bases at J, with 7 bases between. Germline CDR1 and CDR2: MGHDK and SYGVNS. In nucleotides, the CDR3 is TGTGCCAGCAGTGAGGGGGCCGGCTACACCTTC. Translation: CASSEGAGYTF.